The entry below gives a single T cell receptor beta chain sequence along with its context. Trimming at V came to 3 bases and at J to 6 bases, leaving 3 bases not matched to a gene. Germline lookup yields CDR1 DFQATT and CDR2 SNEGSKA (reference sequence). This CDR3 region has 13 residues. Assay: immunoSEQ multiplex PCR; the TCRdb copy retains only in-frame clones and omits some. Seen here are approximately 200,000 clones, over 80% observed once, and the top ten hold roughly 2.7%. The data were taken from a study of blood T cell repertoires in COVID-19. V is TRBV20-1 and J is TRBJ1-2; 11 nucleotides agree with TRBD1. The receptor comes from a man aged 25-45 years with COVID-19, enrolled during active disease. The specimen sequenced was peripheral blood. The CDR3, as DNA: TGCAGTGCTAGTAGGGGACAGGGGGATGGCTACACCTTC. Translation gives CSASRGQGDGYTF.